This TCR beta chain came from a study of graft-versus-host responses after intestinal transplantation. Findings and limits, study-wide: Researchers found GvH clones in recipient marrow, and some showed up first in ileum or blood.

The method was immunoSEQ multiplex PCR; TCRdb's version includes in-frame clones alone and lacks a portion of them. The data show fewer than 95,000 clones, around 93% seen once. CDR1 is SGHDT and CDR2 is YYEEEE in the germline V gene. V was pared by 0 bases and J by 7 bases, with 8 bases of the junction left unmatched. The CDR3 sequence is 17 residues long. The table lists this clone with a few counts. Its specificity is unknown. Here the sequenced sample was unstimulated CD8+ T cells sorted from spleen or lymph node cells, taken before intestinal transplant. V usage is TRBV5-6 and J usage is TRBJ2-1; 12 bases fit TRBD2. This receptor was identified in a human donor who received an intestinal transplant. The CDR3 DNA reads TGTGCCAGCAGCTTGGATCTAGCGGGGGGGCTAGGTAATGAGCAGTTCTTC. This translates into CASSLDLAGGLGNEQFF.